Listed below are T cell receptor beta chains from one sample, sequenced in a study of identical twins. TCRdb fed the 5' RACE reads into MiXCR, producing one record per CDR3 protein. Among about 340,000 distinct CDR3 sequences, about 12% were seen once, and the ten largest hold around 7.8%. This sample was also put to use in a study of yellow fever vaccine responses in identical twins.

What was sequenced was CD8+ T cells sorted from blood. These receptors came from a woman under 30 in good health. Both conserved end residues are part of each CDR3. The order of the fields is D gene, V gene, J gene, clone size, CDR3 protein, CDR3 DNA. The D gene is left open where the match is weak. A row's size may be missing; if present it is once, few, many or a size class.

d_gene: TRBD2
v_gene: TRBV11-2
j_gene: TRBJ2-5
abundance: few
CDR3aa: CASSSSGKDQETQYF
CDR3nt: TGTGCCAGCAGCTCCAGCGGGAAGGACCAAGAGACCCAGTACTTC

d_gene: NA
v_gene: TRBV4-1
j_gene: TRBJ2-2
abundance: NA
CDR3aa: CASSQDEIPGYDAGELFF
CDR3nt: TGCGCCAGCAGCCAAGATGAAATTCCTGGGTATGACGCCGGGGAGCTGTTTTTT

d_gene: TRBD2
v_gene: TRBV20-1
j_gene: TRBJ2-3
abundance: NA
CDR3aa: CSARGSLADRTDTQYF
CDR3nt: TGCAGTGCTAGAGGATCACTAGCGGACCGCACAGATACGCAGTATTTT

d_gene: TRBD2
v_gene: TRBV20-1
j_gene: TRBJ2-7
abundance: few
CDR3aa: CSARDRTSANYEQYF
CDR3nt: TGCAGTGCTAGAGACAGGACTAGCGCGAACTACGAGCAGTACTTC

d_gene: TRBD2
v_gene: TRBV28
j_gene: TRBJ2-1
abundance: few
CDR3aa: CASSFGGGRVSSRNEQFF
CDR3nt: TGTGCCAGCAGTTTCGGTGGCGGGAGGGTGAGTAGTCGGAATGAGCAGTTCTTC

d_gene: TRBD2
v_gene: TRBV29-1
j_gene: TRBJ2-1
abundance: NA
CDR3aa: CSVTSGEFYNEQFF
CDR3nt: TGCAGCGTTACTAGCGGGGAGTTCTACAATGAGCAGTTCTTC

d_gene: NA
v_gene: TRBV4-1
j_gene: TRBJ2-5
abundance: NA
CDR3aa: CASSHNRYQETQYF
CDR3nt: TGCGCCAGCAGCCATAATAGGTACCAAGAGACCCAGTACTTC

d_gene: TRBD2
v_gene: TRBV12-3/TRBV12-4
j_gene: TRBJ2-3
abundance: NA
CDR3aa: CASTPGLAGVSDTQYF
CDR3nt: TGTGCCAGCACTCCGGGACTAGCGGGAGTGTCAGATACGCAGTATTTT

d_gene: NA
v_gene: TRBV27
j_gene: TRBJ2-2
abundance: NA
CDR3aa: CASRSLDSGPGGELFF
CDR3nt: TGTGCCAGCAGGAGCCTGGACAGCGGGCCGGGCGGGGAGCTGTTTTTT

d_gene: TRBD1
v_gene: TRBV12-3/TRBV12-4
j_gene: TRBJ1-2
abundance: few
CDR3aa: CASSPGTVFAGYGYTF
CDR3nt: TGTGCCAGCAGCCCCGGGACAGTCTTCGCGGGGTATGGCTACACCTTC

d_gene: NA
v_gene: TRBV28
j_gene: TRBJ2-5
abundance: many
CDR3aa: CASSGDFRQETQYF
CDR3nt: TGTGCCAGCAGTGGTGACTTTCGACAAGAGACCCAGTACTTC

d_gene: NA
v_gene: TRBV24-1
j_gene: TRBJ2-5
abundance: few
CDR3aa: CATSDPWRGETQYF
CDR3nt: TGTGCCACCAGTGATCCCTGGAGAGGAGAGACCCAGTACTTC

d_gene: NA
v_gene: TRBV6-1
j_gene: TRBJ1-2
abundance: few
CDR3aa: CASSQSAGDLRLYGYTF
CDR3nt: TGTGCCAGCAGCCAAAGTGCTGGGGACCTACGTCTCTATGGCTACACCTTC

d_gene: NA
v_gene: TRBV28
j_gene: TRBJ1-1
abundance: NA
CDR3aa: CASSLVGGGATEAFF
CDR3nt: TGTGCCAGCAGTTTGGTTGGGGGAGGCGCCACTGAAGCTTTCTTT

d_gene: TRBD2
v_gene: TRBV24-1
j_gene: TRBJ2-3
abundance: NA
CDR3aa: CATTLSLARVSVGPITDTQYF
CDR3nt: TGTGCCACCACCCTCTCACTAGCGAGGGTTTCGGTGGGTCCCATCACAGATACGCAGTATTTT

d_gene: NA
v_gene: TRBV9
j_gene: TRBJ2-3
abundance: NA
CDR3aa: CASSVVGGSTDTQYF
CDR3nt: TGTGCCAGCAGCGTAGTAGGTGGTAGCACAGATACGCAGTATTTT

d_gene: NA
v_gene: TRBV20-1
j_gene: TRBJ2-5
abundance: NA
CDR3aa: CSAQEFAEPLQETQYF
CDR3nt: TGCAGTGCTCAAGAGTTTGCGGAACCGCTCCAAGAGACCCAGTACTTC

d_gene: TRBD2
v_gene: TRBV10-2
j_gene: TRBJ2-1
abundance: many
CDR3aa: CASSPGPSGTSTYNEQFF
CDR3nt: TGCGCCAGCAGTCCCGGCCCTTCCGGGACTAGCACATACAATGAGCAGTTCTTC

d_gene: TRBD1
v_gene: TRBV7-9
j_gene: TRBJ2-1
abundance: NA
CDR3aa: CASSQGQGAGDEQFF
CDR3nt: TGTGCCAGCAGCCAAGGACAGGGGGCTGGGGATGAGCAGTTCTTC

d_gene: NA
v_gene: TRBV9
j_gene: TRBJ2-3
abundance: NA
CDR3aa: CASSVRGADTQYF
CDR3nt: TGTGCCAGCAGCGTACGAGGGGCAGATACGCAGTATTTT

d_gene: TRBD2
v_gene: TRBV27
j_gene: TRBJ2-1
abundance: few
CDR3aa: CASTWRLAGGHNEQFF
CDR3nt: TGTGCCAGCACCTGGAGGCTAGCGGGAGGGCACAATGAGCAGTTCTTC

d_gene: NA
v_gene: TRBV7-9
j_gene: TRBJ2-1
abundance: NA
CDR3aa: CASSGVAGPYNEQFF
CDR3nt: TGTGCCAGCAGCGGGGTGGCGGGACCCTACAATGAGCAGTTCTTC

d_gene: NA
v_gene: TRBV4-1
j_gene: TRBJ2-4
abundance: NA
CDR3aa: CASSQAGHPLAKNIQYF
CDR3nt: TGCGCCAGCAGCCAAGCGGGACACCCTTTAGCCAAAAACATTCAGTACTTC

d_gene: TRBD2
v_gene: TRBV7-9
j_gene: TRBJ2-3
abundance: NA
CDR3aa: CASSFPGGGATDTQYF
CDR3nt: TGTGCCAGCAGCTTCCCTGGCGGGGGGGCGACAGATACGCAGTATTTT

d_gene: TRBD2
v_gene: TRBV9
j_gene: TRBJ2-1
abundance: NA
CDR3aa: CASSVATSGRRYEQFF
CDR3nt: TGTGCCAGCAGCGTAGCTACAAGCGGGAGAAGGTATGAGCAGTTCTTC

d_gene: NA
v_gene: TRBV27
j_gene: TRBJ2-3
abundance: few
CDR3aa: CASSSGRGPPQDTQYF
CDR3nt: TGTGCCAGCAGTTCGGGCAGGGGACCTCCCCAAGATACGCAGTATTTT

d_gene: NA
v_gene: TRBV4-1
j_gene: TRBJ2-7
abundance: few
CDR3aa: CASSQDWPSDSYEQYF
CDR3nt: TGCGCCAGCAGCCAAGATTGGCCCAGCGACTCCTACGAGCAGTACTTC

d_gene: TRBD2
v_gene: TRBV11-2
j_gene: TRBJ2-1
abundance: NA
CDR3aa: CASSLELAGGNHEQFF
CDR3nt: TGTGCCAGCAGCTTAGAGCTAGCGGGAGGGAACCATGAGCAGTTCTTC

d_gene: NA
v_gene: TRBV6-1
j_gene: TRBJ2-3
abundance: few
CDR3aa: CASSEWEVSSTDTQYF
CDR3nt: TGTGCCAGCAGTGAATGGGAAGTCTCTAGCACAGATACGCAGTATTTT

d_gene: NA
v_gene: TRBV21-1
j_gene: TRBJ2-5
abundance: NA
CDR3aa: CASNNGLAGGPISETQYF
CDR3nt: TGTGCCAGCAACAACGGACTAGCGGGGGGGCCGATCTCAGAGACCCAGTACTTC

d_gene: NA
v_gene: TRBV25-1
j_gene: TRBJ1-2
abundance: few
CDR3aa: CASSESGTFGYTF
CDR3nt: TGTGCCAGCAGTGAATCGGGTACCTTTGGCTACACCTTC

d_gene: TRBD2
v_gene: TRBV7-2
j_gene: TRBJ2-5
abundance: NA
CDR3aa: CASSLGAGGGRETQYF
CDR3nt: TGTGCCAGCAGCTTAGGCGCCGGGGGGGGCCGGGAGACCCAGTACTTC

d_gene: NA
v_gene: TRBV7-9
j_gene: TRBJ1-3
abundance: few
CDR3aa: CASSRLDSGNTIYF
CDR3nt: TGTGCCAGCAGCCGACTCGACTCTGGAAACACCATATATTTT

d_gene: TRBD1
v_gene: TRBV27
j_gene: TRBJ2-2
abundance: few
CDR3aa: CASTLGQGVTGELFF
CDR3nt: TGTGCCAGCACCCTCGGACAGGGGGTTACCGGGGAGCTGTTTTTT

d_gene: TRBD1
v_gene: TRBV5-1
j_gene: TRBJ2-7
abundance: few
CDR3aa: CASSVRQGVSYEQYF
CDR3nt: TGCGCCAGCAGCGTGAGACAGGGGGTTTCCTACGAGCAGTACTTC